One sample yielded the 2 T cell receptor beta chains listed below, sequenced in a study of CD8 T cells in ankylosing spondylitis. Study results and caveats: A TCR beta motif of 7 to 9 highly homologous variants seemed to mark ankylosing spondylitis blood.

Via MiXCR, TCRdb re-called the 5' RACE reads, giving one row per CDR3 protein. The table records 200,000 to 250,000 distinct CDR3 sequences, around 18% of them present only once. For these TCRs, the target antigens are not known. Sequencing was performed on blood, either unsorted or a sorted T cell fraction (not recorded which). These receptors all come from a male donor with ankylosing spondylitis.

This clonotype has more than one count but fewer than ten. V usage is TRBV2 and J usage is TRBJ2-7; no firm D call. V lost 4 bases to trimming and J lost 0 bases, with 13 bases between them. The CDR3 sequence is 15 residues long. Germline CDR1 and CDR2: SNHLY and FYNNEI. CDR3 DNA sequence: TGTGCCAGCAGTGCGGGTTATCTGAGCTCCTACGAGCAGTACTTC. Translating gives CASSAGYLSSYEQYF.

The chain uses TRBV29-1 and TRBJ1-2; D gene unclear. This CDR3 has 12 amino acids. The ends were cut back, 2 bases at V and 7 bases at J, with 11 bases in the middle. CDR1 SQVTM and CDR2 ANQGSEA come from the germline V gene. The CDR3 DNA reads as TGCAGCGTTGAAACCCCGTGGTTTGGCTACACCTTC. Amino acid sequence: CSVETPWFGYTF.